This passage covers 19 T cell receptor beta chains from one sample sequenced in a study of blood T cell repertoires in COVID-19. The assay was immunoSEQ multiplex PCR, and TCRdb's table has in-frame clones only and misses some. The repertoire consists of a few hundred thousand clones, with roughly 86% occurring once and the leading ten covering about 7.1%. The sequenced sample was peripheral blood. All receptors come from a woman between 70 and 85 years old with active or convalescent COVID-19.

This chain joins TRBV2 and TRBJ1-3, with 7 positions matching TRBD1. V lost 2 bases to trimming and J lost 0 bases; unmatched junction nucleotides: 7. This CDR3 comprises 17 residues. Germline values: CDR1 SNHLY, CDR2 FYNNEI. The DNA of the CDR3 is TGTGCCAGCAGTGAATGGCAGGGGGAGAGCTCTGGAAACACCATATATTTT. It translates to CASSEWQGESSGNTIYF.

This clone has just one count. The chain joins TRBV15 to TRBJ1-1; perhaps TRBD1 as D (5 bases). This CDR3 has 13 residues. Germline assignment: CDR1 LNHNV and CDR2 YYDKDF (reference sequence). The V end was cut by 0 bases, the J end by 6 bases, with 8 bases between. CDR3 loop: CATSRDQGAEAFF. The CDR3, as DNA: TGTGCCACCAGCAGAGATCAGGGTGCTGAAGCTTTCTTT.

The V call is TRBV6-4, the J call TRBJ2-1, with D unresolved. This CDR3 comprises 15 residues. The V end was cut by 3 bases, the J end by 0 bases, with 9 bases between. The germline gives CDR1 MRHNA, CDR2 SNTAGT. CDR3 amino acids: CASSEEVSSYNEQFF. The CDR3 DNA is TGTGCCAGCAGTGAAGAGGTTAGCTCCTACAATGAGCAGTTCTTC.

The chain employs TRBV20-1 and TRBJ2-1; D call uncertain. CDR3 length equals 16 residues. Germline values: CDR1 DFQATT, CDR2 SNEGSKA (reference sequence). V was trimmed by 3 bases and J by 2 bases, leaving 17 bases between them. The CDR3 loop reads CSASYPQGGTYNEQFF. The CDR3 DNA is TGCAGTGCTAGTTACCCCCAAGGCGGAACCTACAATGAGCAGTTCTTC.

The chain uses TRBV7-2 and TRBJ1-4; D is ambiguous. Germline V gene sequence: CDR1 SGHTA, CDR2 FQGNSA. The CDR3 extends over 17 amino acids. V was pared by 1 base and J by 0 bases, with 12 bases between. The CDR3, as DNA: TGTGCCAGCAGCTTAGATTTTATTATTTCAACTAATGAAAAACTGTTTTTT. Its protein is CASSLDFIISTNEKLFF.

CDR3 protein: CASSAPRTGELFF. The CDR3 coding sequence is TGTGCCAGCTCAGCTCCGAGGACCGGGGAGCTGTTTTTT. The V and J genes are TRBV9 and TRBJ2-2; D call uncertain. V gave up 7 bases and J gave up 5 bases, with 12 bases separating them. CDR1 and CDR2 from the germline V gene are SGDLS and YYNGEE. The CDR3 spans 13 residues.

The rearrangement joins TRBV7-6 to TRBJ2-2; 8 bases are a match to TRBD2. CDR1 and CDR2 from the germline V gene are SGHVS and FNYEAQ. J gave up 4 bases and V 2 bases, and 9 bases lay outside the gene matches. The length of the CDR3 is 17 residues. CDR3: CASSLQAGAGGTGELFF. The DNA of the CDR3 is TGTGCCAGCAGCTTACAAGCGGGGGCTGGAGGCACCGGGGAGCTGTTTTTT.

The chain combines TRBV7-3 with TRBJ2-5; 11 nucleotides agree with TRBD2. This CDR3 has 17 residues. Trimming at V came to 6 bases and at J to 2 bases, leaving 11 bases not matched to a gene. The germline gives CDR1 SGHTA, CDR2 FQGTGA. CDR3 nucleotide sequence: TGTGCCAGCAGTCAGGGGACTAGCGGCATCCAACAAGAGACCCAGTACTTC. Translating gives CASSQGTSGIQQETQYF. Filled out from reference TRBV7-3 and TRBJ2-5, the complete variable domain reads GAGVSQTPSNKVTEKGKYVELRCDPISGHTALYWYRQSLGQGPEFLIYFQGTGAADDSGLPNDRFFAVRPEGSVSTLKIQRTERGDSAVYLCASSQGTSGIQQETQYFGPGTRLLVL.

The J gene is TRBJ1-4, the V gene TRBV10-3, with 10 bases matching TRBD1. J gave up 8 bases and V 3 bases, and 9 bases lay outside the gene matches. In germline, CDR1 is ENHRY, CDR2 SYGVKD. The CDR3 totals 16 residues. CDR3 sequence reads: CAISDPTGTGEEKLFF. DNA for the CDR3: TGTGCCATCAGTGACCCAACCGGGACAGGGGAGGAAAAACTGTTTTTT.

The chain joins TRBV10-3 to TRBJ2-4, with 8 bases fitting TRBD2. The germline V gene encodes CDR1 ENHRY and CDR2 SYGVKD. V trimming: 3 bases; J trimming: 7 bases; junction bases outside the gene matches: 8. This CDR3 region has 15 residues. CDR3 DNA sequence: TGTGCCATCAGTGAACAACGGGGGGGCGGGAACATTCAGTACTTC. Amino acid sequence: CAISEQRGGGNIQYF.

This CDR3 is CAISDGIYGYTF. The CDR3 bases are TGTGCCATCAGTGACGGGATATATGGCTACACCTTC. This chain connects TRBV10-3 to TRBJ1-2; D not certain. Trimming took off 3 bases at V and 5 bases at J, with 7 bases between the two ends. This CDR3 region has 12 residues. Germline lookup yields CDR1 ENHRY and CDR2 SYGVKD.

This chain links TRBV6-2 or TRBV6-3 with TRBJ2-1, with 8 positions matching TRBD1. The trim removed 4 bases at V and 6 bases at J, leaving 11 bases unmatched. The CDR3 is made up of 16 amino acids. CDR1 and CDR2 from the germline V gene are MNHEY and SVGEGT. The CDR3 DNA sequence: TGTGCCAGCAGTTTACACCGGACAGGGTCTGGCAATGAGCAGTTCTTC. Translating gives CASSLHRTGSGNEQFF.

The J gene is TRBJ2-3, the V gene TRBV27, with TRBD2 identical over 9 bases. V lost 11 bases, J lost 6 bases, and 15 bases stayed unmatched. CDR3 size: 15 residues. The V gene's germline CDR1 is MNHEY and CDR2 SMNVEV (reference sequence). DNA for the CDR3: TGTGCCCCCCGCCAGGAGCGGGGGGAATGTGATACGCAGTATTTT. Translated: CAPRQERGECDTQYF.

V and J are TRBV2 and TRBJ2-5; D possibly corresponds to TRBD1 (5 bases). There are 15 residues in the CDR3. Germline V lookup: CDR1 SNHLY, CDR2 FYNNEI. Trimming cost V 6 bases and J 2 bases, with 16 bases left between them. CDR3 coding DNA: TGTGCCAGCAGCAGCTTAGGGGAATATCAAGAGACCCAGTACTTC. It codes for CASSSLGEYQETQYF.

As to this clone: An end of the junction does not agree with germline; a read error may underlie this. The chain recombines TRBV7-6 with TRBJ1-1, with 7 bases matching TRBD1. In germline, CDR1 is SGHVS, CDR2 FNYEAQ. The CDR3 has 11 amino acids. Here the CDR3 reads CASSLVQGVAF. The CDR3 bases are TGTGCCAGCAGCTTAGTCCAGGGGGTAGCCTTT.

This chain joins TRBV7-8 and TRBJ2-5; the D gene is possibly TRBD2 (5 bases). The CDR3 runs to 15 residues. Germline-derived CDR1 and CDR2 are SGHVS and FQNEAQ. Trimming took off 4 bases at V and 5 bases at J, with 17 bases between the two ends. CDR3 sequence: CASSSPGEKKETQYF. CDR3 DNA: TGTGCCAGCAGCTCCCCCGGGGAGAAGAAGGAGACCCAGTACTTC.

The rearrangement joins TRBV6-6 to TRBJ1-2; a weak D match, TRBD1 (5 bases). V lost 1 base, J lost 7 bases, and 10 bases lay in between. Per the germline V gene, CDR1 is MNHNY and CDR2 is SVGAGI (reference sequence). The CDR3 is 13 amino acids. The CDR3 loop reads CASSYLVGGGYTF. CDR3 DNA sequence: TGTGCCAGCAGTTACTTGGTGGGGGGTGGCTACACCTTC.

The rearrangement links TRBV7-9 to TRBJ2-1, with 8 nucleotides matching TRBD1. Germline V gene data show CDR1 as SEHNR and CDR2 as FQNEAQ (reference sequence). The CDR3 length is 13 residues. Trimming took 5 bases from V and 5 from J; bases not matched to a gene: 2. CDR3 loop: CASSLQGDNEQFF. CDR3 DNA sequence: TGTGCCAGCAGCCTACAGGGGGACAATGAGCAGTTCTTC.

The CDR3 spells CASSTTGIGNTIYF. DNA of the CDR3: TGTGCCAGTAGTACGACAGGGATTGGAAACACCATATATTTT. The V call is TRBV19, the J call TRBJ1-3, with 7 bases fitting TRBD1. CDR1 is LNHDA and CDR2 is SQIVND in the germline V gene (reference sequence). Trimming took 4 bases from V and 3 from J; bases not matched to a gene: 3. The CDR3 has 14 amino acids.